The 10 T cell receptor beta chains below all came from one sample that was sequenced in a study of cytomegalovirus exposure and HLA in healthy donors. Libraries were prepared by immunoSEQ multiplex PCR; TCRdb keeps only in-frame clonotypes and omits some of them. Among 150,000 to 200,000 clones listed, approximately 87% were seen once. Sequenced: PBMCs. The receptors here all came from a woman younger than 45 in good health and CMV-seronegative.

The chain recombines TRBV30 with TRBJ2-7; TRBD2 is a possible D gene (7 bases). In germline, CDR1 is GTSNPN, CDR2 SVGIG (reference sequence). The V end was cut by 4 bases, the J end by 6 bases, with 16 bases between. The CDR3 runs 13 residues. This chain's CDR3 is CAWTGGREFEQYF. The CDR3 region has the DNA TGTGCCTGGACGGGGGGCAGGGAGTTCGAGCAGTACTTC.

The chain joins TRBV7-2 to TRBJ2-2; weak D call: TRBD2 (6 bases). The CDR3 sequence is 15 residues long. The V gene lost 3 bases and the J gene lost 1 base, with 9 bases spanning the gap. Germline V CDR1 and CDR2: SGHTA, FQGNSA. CDR3 coding DNA: TGTGCCAGCAGCTTCTCCGGGGGGAACACCGGGGAGCTGTTTTTT. Its translation is CASSFSGGNTGELFF.

This chain links TRBV27 with TRBJ1-5, with a weak D call TRBD1 (5 bases). Germline CDR1 reads MNHEY; CDR2 reads SMNVEV (reference sequence). Between the trimmed V and J ends, which lost 2 bases and 6 bases, there was a span of 11 bases. The CDR3 totals 14 residues. CDR3 in amino acids: CASSLRGAGQPQHF. The CDR3 region has the DNA TGTGCCAGCAGTTTAAGGGGCGCCGGTCAGCCCCAGCATTTT.

The V and J genes are TRBV7-2 and TRBJ1-4, with unresolved D. CDR1 and CDR2 from the germline V gene are SGHTA and FQGNSA. The CDR3 contains 15 residues. The V gene lost 1 base and the J gene lost 6 bases, with 12 bases spanning the gap. The CDR3 is CASSLDGREDEKLFF. CDR3 bases: TGTGCCAGCAGCTTAGATGGTCGTGAGGATGAAAAACTGTTTTTT.

The J gene is TRBJ2-5, the V gene TRBV4-1; D is unresolved. The CDR3 contains 13 residues. The V and J ends lost 3 bases and 2 bases respectively, with 7 bases between them. Germline V lookup: CDR1 MGHRA, CDR2 YSYEKL. The DNA of the CDR3 is TGCGCCAGCAGCCAGTGGCGACAAGAGACCCAGTACTTC. Residues: CASSQWRQETQYF.

V gene TRBV28 combines with J gene TRBJ2-7; TRBD2 matches 7 bases. The V segment lost 3 bases and the J segment 6 bases; nucleotides outside the gene matches: 8. From germline, CDR1 is MDHEN and CDR2 SYDVKM. The CDR3 length is 14 residues. CDR3 sequence (DNA): TGTGCCAGCAGTTTTTCGCGGGAGAGGTTCGAGCAGTACTTC. It encodes CASSFSRERFEQYF.

CDR3 protein: CAWRRAGGTETQYF. The CDR3 DNA is TGTGCCTGGAGGCGGGCAGGGGGCACGGAGACCCAGTACTTC. V usage is TRBV30 and J usage is TRBJ2-5, with 8 bases that match TRBD1. There are 14 residues in the CDR3. CDR1 GTSNPN and CDR2 SVGIG come from the germline V gene (reference sequence). V was clipped by 3 bases and J by 5 bases; unmatched bases: 8.

This clone turned up a few times. The J gene is TRBJ2-1, the V gene TRBV30, with TRBD1 as a possible D gene (6 bases). The germline V gene has CDR1 GTSNPN and CDR2 SVGIG (reference sequence). This CDR3 is built from 11 residues. Trimming removed 7 bases from V and 5 bases from J, with 9 bases in between. In DNA, the CDR3 is TGTGCCTCTGGACAGAACAATGAGCAGTTCTTC. This codes for CASGQNNEQFF.

V and J are TRBV6-4 and TRBJ2-7, with D perhaps TRBD1 (5 bases). The CDR3 is 14 residues long. Germline V CDR1 and CDR2: MRHNA, SNTAGT. V lost 8 bases, J lost 2 bases, and 16 bases lay in between. The CDR3 DNA is TGTGCCAGCCCCAAAAGACAGCCCCCCTACGAGCAGTACTTC. Translated, it gives CASPKRQPPYEQYF.

On this clone: Other DNA sequences in this sample translate to the same CDR3. This chain uses TRBV7-9 with TRBJ2-5; D call uncertain. V lost 0 bases to trimming and J lost 5 bases, with 7 bases between them. The germline V gene has CDR1 SEHNR and CDR2 FQNEAQ (reference sequence). The CDR3 has 13 amino acids. The CDR3 loop reads CASSLALGETQYF. Written as DNA, the CDR3 is TGTGCCAGCAGCTTAGCCCTGGGCGAGACCCAGTACTTC.